Below, one T cell receptor (beta chain) is given with its context. There are 16 residues in the CDR3. V gave up 9 bases and J gave up 0 bases, with 20 bases separating them. Germline loops: CDR1 LNHDA, CDR2 SQIVND (reference sequence). This sample was included in a study of control samples from healthy donors and cancer patients. Clones were read by immunoSEQ multiplex PCR, and TCRdb kept only the in-frame ones, dropping some. The table shows about 130,000 clones, with less than 90% occurring only once. The rearrangement uses TRBV19 and TRBJ1-1, with TRBD1 as a possible D gene (5 bases). Sequencing was done on a sample of blood. This clonotype originated in a man aged 18 to 29 in good health. Here the CDR3 reads CASGIENVGVNTEAFF. For the CDR3, the DNA is TGTGCCAGCGGGATTGAAAACGTGGGGGTGAACACTGAAGCTTTCTTT.